These 3 T cell receptor beta chains were all obtained from the same sample, sequenced in a study of blood T cells in healthy people across ages. Then a second PCR, running about 6 to 11 cycles, was carried out with a sample-barcoded 5' primer and a J-beta primer mix. From the 5' RACE reads, TCRdb called clonotypes with MiXCR, one entry per CDR3 protein. Counted here are about 1.6 million distinct CDR3 sequences, roughly 30% occurring once; the ten biggest clones make up over 9%. The source material was blood. The receptors here all came from a woman in her twenties or thirties in good health.

This clonotype appeared many times. The chain combines TRBV9 with TRBJ2-5; a possible D gene is TRBD1 (6 bases). Trimming removed 6 bases at V and 4 bases at J, with 13 bases between. This CDR3 has 13 amino acids. Germline V gives CDR1 SGDLS, CDR2 YYNGEE. CDR3 bases: TGTGCCAGCATTCGGGACAATAGAGAGACCCAGTACTTC. It encodes CASIRDNRETQYF. Full variable domain (remainder filled in from reference TRBV9 and TRBJ2-5): DSGVTQTPKHLITATGQRVTLRCSPRSGDLSVYWYQQSLDQGLQFLIQYYNGEERAKGNILERFSAQQFPDLHSELNLSSLELGDSALYFCASIRDNRETQYFGPGTRLLVL.

The chain has TRBV27 and TRBJ2-4; 10 nucleotides line up with TRBD1. Judging by the DNA end, TRBJ2-7 fits better; the J call may be wrong. This CDR3 is built from 15 residues. Looked up from germline, CDR1 is MNHEY and CDR2 is SMNVEV (reference sequence). The CDR3 coding sequence is TGTGCCAGCAGTCCCGGGACAGGGGCAAGGAACGAGCAGTACTTC. It encodes CASSPGTGARNEQYF.

The chain couples TRBV20-1 to TRBJ1-1, with D possibly matching TRBD1 (5 bases). The CDR3 length is 13 residues. Trimming removed 2 bases at V and 1 base at J, with 8 bases between. Germline V gene lookup returns CDR1 DFQATT and CDR2 SNEGSKA (reference sequence). CDR3 sequence: CSARSRANTEAFF. CDR3 nucleotide sequence: TGCAGTGCTAGATCCAGGGCGAACACTGAAGCTTTCTTT.